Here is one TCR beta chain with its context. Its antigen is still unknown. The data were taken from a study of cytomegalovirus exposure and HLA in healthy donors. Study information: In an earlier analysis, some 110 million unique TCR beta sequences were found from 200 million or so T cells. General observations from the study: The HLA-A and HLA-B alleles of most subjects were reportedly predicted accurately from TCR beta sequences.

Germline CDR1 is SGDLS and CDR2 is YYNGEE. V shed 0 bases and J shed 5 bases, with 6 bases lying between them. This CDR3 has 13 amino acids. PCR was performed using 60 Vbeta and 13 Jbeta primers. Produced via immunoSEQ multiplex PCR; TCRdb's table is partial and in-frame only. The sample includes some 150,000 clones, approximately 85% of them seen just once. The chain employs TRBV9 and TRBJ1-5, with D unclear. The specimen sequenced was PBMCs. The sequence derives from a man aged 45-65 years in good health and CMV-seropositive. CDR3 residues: CASSVGPDQPQHF. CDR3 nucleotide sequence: TGTGCCAGCAGCGTAGGTCCGGATCAGCCCCAGCATTTT.